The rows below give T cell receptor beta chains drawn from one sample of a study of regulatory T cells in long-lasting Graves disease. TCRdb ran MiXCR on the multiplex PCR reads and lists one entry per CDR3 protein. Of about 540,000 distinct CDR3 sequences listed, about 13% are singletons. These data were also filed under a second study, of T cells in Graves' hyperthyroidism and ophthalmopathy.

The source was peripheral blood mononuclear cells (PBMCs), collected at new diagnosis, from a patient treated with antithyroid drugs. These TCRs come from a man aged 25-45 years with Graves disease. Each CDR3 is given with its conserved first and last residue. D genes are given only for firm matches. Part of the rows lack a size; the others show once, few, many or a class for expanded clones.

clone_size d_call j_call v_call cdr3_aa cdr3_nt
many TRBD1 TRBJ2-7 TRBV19 CASTRTGGYEQYF TGTGCCAGCACCCGGACAGGGGGGTACGAGCAGTACTTC
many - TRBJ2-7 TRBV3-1 CASSLLLGYEQYF TGTGCCAGCAGCCTCCTGCTGGGTTACGAGCAGTACTTC
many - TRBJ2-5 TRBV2 CASSEPGEQETQYF TGTGCCAGCAGTGAACCAGGAGAACAAGAGACCCAGTACTTC
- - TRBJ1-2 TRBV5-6 CASSPVGKNYGYTF TGTGCCAGCAGCCCAGTGGGAAAAAACTATGGCTACACCTTC
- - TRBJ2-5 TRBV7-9 CASSLRKQQETQYF TGTGCCAGCAGCTTACGAAAGCAGCAAGAGACCCAGTACTTC
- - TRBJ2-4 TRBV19 CASSLAVTNIQYF TGTGCCAGTAGTCTGGCGGTAACGAACATTCAGTACTTC
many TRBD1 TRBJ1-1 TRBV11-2 CATGGRQGQNTEAFF TGTGCCACAGGGGGAAGACAGGGCCAGAACACTGAAGCTTTCTTT
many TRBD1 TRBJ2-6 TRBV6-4 CASSQTGIGANVLTF TGTGCCAGCAGTCAGACAGGGATCGGGGCCAACGTCCTGACTTTC
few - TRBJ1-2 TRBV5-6 CASSLKEGFGGYTF TGTGCCAGCAGCTTAAAGGAGGGGTTCGGTGGCTACACCTTC
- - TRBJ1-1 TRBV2 CASSESAGTEAFF TGTGCCAGCAGTGAGTCCGCCGGAACTGAAGCTTTCTTT
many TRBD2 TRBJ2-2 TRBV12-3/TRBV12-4 CASSLVPTSGKWGELFF TGTGCCAGCAGTTTAGTCCCCACTAGCGGGAAGTGGGGGGAGCTGTTTTTT
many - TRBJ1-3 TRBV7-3 CASSLNGGGGNTIYF TGTGCCAGCAGCTTAAATGGAGGTGGTGGGAACACCATATATTTT
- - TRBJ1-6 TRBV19 CASSIDGESTFYSPLHF TGTGCCAGTAGTATCGACGGGGAATCCACCTTCTATTCACCCCTCCACTTT
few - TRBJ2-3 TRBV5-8 CASTPLGRITDTQYF TGTGCCAGCACCCCCCTGGGGCGGATCACAGATACGCAGTATTTT
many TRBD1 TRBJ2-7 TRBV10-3 CAISPGTGEGEQYF TGTGCCATCAGCCCCGGGACAGGAGAAGGCGAGCAGTACTTC
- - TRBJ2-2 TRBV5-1 CASSPQGEGGTGELFF TGCGCCAGCAGCCCCCAGGGAGAGGGCGGCACCGGGGAGCTGTTTTTT
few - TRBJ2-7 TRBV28 CASSLEDCEQYF TGTGCCAGCAGTTTAGAGGACTGCGAGCAGTACTTC
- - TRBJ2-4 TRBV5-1 CASSLTGYQNIQYF TGCGCCAGCAGCTTGACGGGCTACCAAAACATTCAGTACTTC
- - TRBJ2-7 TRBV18 CASSPWDTPYEQYF TGTGCCAGCTCACCCTGGGACACCCCCTACGAGCAGTACTTC
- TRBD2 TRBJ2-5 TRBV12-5 CASGLVGPTSGGIQETQYF TGTGCTAGTGGTTTGGTGGGCCCAACTAGCGGGGGGATCCAAGAGACCCAGTACTTC
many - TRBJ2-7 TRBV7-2 CASTYRANEQYF TGTGCCAGCACCTACAGAGCCAACGAGCAGTACTTC
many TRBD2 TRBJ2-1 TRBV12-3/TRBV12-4 CASSLAGGPASYNEQFF TGTGCCAGCAGTCTAGCGGGAGGGCCCGCCTCCTACAATGAGCAGTTCTTC
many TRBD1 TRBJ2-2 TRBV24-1 CATRAGTVNTGELFF TGTGCCACCAGGGCCGGGACAGTGAACACCGGGGAGCTGTTTTTT
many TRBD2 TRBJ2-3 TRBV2 CASTASGRAEEDTQYF TGTGCCAGCACGGCTAGCGGGAGGGCGGAGGAAGATACGCAGTATTTT
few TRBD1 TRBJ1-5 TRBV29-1 CSALQGNNQPQHF TGCAGCGCGTTACAGGGGAACAATCAGCCCCAGCATTTT
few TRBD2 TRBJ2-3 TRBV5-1 CASSLVVAGGTDMQYF TGCGCCAGCAGCTTGGTGGTGGCGGGAGGGACGGATATGCAGTATTTT
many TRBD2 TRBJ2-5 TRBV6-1 CASSELGGLAGVETQYF TGTGCCAGCAGTGAATTGGGGGGACTAGCGGGAGTGGAGACCCAGTACTTC
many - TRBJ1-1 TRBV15 CATSHRNMNTEAFF TGTGCCACCAGCCACAGGAACATGAACACTGAAGCTTTCTTT
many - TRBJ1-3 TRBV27 CASSQGLGGTLSGNTIYF TGTGCCAGCAGTCAGGGACTCGGGGGGACTCTTTCGGGAAACACCATATATTTT
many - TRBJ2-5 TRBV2 CASSRPGAGETQYF TGTGCCAGCAGCCGACCTGGTGCAGGCGAGACCCAGTACTTC